The 26 T cell receptor beta chains reported below all come from one sample, sequenced in a study of T cells in Graves' hyperthyroidism and ophthalmopathy. It was RNA transcripts that yielded the amplified TCR beta CDR3 regions. TCR CDR3 regions were first amplified by RT-PCR with HTBI primers. TCRdb itself ran the multiplex PCR reads through MiXCR, one entry per CDR3 protein. The sample lists some 350,000 distinct CDR3 sequences, around 15% occurring once. Sequenced sample: blood. The receptor set was obtained from a woman in her fifties or sixties with Graves' ophthalmopathy.

This clonotype was seen repeatedly, ten times or more. J is TRBJ2-7 and V is TRBV20-1; TRBD2 matches 8 bases. V gave up 5 bases and J gave up 3 bases; unmatched junction bases: 3. Germline CDR1 reads DFQATT; CDR2 reads SNEGSKA (reference sequence). The CDR3 sequence is 12 residues long. DNA for the CDR3: TGCAGTGCTGACAGCGGGAGCTACGAGCAGTACTTC. Amino acid sequence: CSADSGSYEQYF.

In this sample, this clonotype turned up many times. The chain couples TRBV6-1 to TRBJ1-1, with 7 bases identical to TRBD1. Germline V gene lookup returns CDR1 MNHNS and CDR2 SASEGT. V trimming: 5 bases; J trimming: 4 bases; junction bases outside the gene matches: 13. The CDR3 consists of 16 residues. The CDR3 here is CASSSAGGSVGTEAFF. The CDR3 DNA reads TGTGCCAGCAGTTCCGCAGGGGGAAGTGTTGGCACTGAAGCTTTCTTT.

The genes are TRBV3-1 and TRBJ2-7, with 8 bases identical to TRBD1. V was clipped by 5 bases and J by 2 bases; unmatched bases: 11. In germline, CDR1 is LGHDT, CDR2 YNNKEL (reference sequence). The CDR3 consists of 16 residues. The CDR3: CASSKRTGPLPYEQYF. DNA of the CDR3: TGTGCCAGCAGCAAGAGGACAGGGCCCCTTCCCTACGAGCAGTACTTC.

This clonotype was seen ten or more times. The chain joins TRBV28 to TRBJ2-5, with TRBD2 matching 10 bases. CDR1 is MDHEN, CDR2 SYDVKM, per germline. J lost 7 bases, V lost 5 bases, and 16 bases had no gene match. The CDR3 is 17 residues long. CDR3 nucleotides: TGTGCCAGCAGTCTCCTCGATCCGACTAGCGGGCTGGGGACCCAGTACTTC. Amino acid sequence: CASSLLDPTSGLGTQYF. Together with reference TRBV28 and TRBJ2-5, the CDR3 gives the full variable domain: DVKVTQSSRYLVKRTGEKVFLECVQDMDHENMFWYRQDPGLGLRLIYFSYDVKMKEKGDIPEGYSVSREKKERFSLILESASTNQTSMYLCASSLLDPTSGLGTQYFGPGTRLLVL.

In nucleotides, the CDR3 is TGCGCCAGCAGCTTGGTTATCTCTGGGGCCAACGTCCTGACTTTC. Translating it yields CASSLVISGANVLTF. The genes are TRBV5-1 and TRBJ2-6, with D unresolved. Trimming shortened V by 0 bases and J by 0 bases, and 4 bases separated the two germline ends. CDR1 SGHRS and CDR2 YFSETQ come from the germline V gene. CDR3 size: 15 residues. The whole variable domain, remainder taken from reference TRBV5-1 and TRBJ2-6, is KAGVTQTPRYLIKTRGQQVTLSCSPISGHRSVSWYQQTPGQGLQFLFEYFSETQRNKGNFPGRFSGRQFSNSRSEMNVSTLELGDSALYLCASSLVISGANVLTFGAGSRLTVL.

Many counts were recorded for this clonotype. The V call is TRBV6-1, the J call TRBJ2-7; D unresolved. Trimming shortened V by 0 bases and J by 4 bases, and 10 bases separated the two germline ends. There are 14 residues in the CDR3. Per germline, CDR1 MNHNS and CDR2 SASEGT. In nucleotides, the CDR3 is TGTGCCAGCAGTGAAGCGCGACACCCTTACGAGCAGTACTTC. It codes for CASSEARHPYEQYF.

This clonotype was observed many times. The rearrangement uses TRBV20-1 and TRBJ2-1; 8 bases fit TRBD2. After removal of 0 bases from V and 2 bases from J, the junction contained 3 bases not matched to a gene. Germline V gene sequence: CDR1 DFQATT, CDR2 SNEGSKA (reference sequence). The CDR3 is 15 amino acids. CDR3 amino acids: CSARDPGRAYNEQFF. CDR3 coding DNA: TGCAGTGCTAGAGATCCCGGGAGGGCCTACAATGAGCAGTTCTTC.

Many counts were recorded for this clonotype. The chain carries TRBV28 and TRBJ2-1; 8 bases map to TRBD1. This CDR3 is built from 16 residues. J was trimmed by 7 bases and V by 4 bases; bases with no gene match: 12. Germline V gene data show CDR1 as MDHEN and CDR2 as SYDVKM. CDR3 DNA sequence: TGTGCCAGCAGTTCCTTAGGGCAGGGGGCGAGGAATGAGCAGTTCTTC. It translates to CASSSLGQGARNEQFF.

This chain links TRBV6-1 with TRBJ1-1; D gene uncertain. Per the germline V gene, CDR1 is MNHNS and CDR2 is SASEGT. The CDR3 length is 14 residues. V was cut by 2 bases and J by 0 bases, with 7 bases left in between. The CDR3 DNA reads TGTGCCAGCAGTGAACGGGCCATGAACACTGAAGCTTTCTTT. Amino acids: CASSERAMNTEAFF.

CDR3 residues: CASSSTGPPSNTGELFF. CDR3 coding DNA: TGTGCCAGCAGCTCGACAGGTCCTCCTTCGAACACCGGGGAGCTGTTTTTT. This rearrangement joins TRBV25-1 to TRBJ2-2; D possibly corresponds to TRBD1 (6 bases). This CDR3 spans 17 amino acids. With 6 bases removed from V and 0 bases from J, the gap between germline ends came to 17 bases. Germline CDR1 is MGHDK and CDR2 is SYGVNS.

This clonotype has more than one count but fewer than ten. The chain is built from TRBV19 and TRBJ1-5; 8 positions agree with TRBD1. Germline V gene data show CDR1 as LNHDA and CDR2 as SQIVND (reference sequence). The CDR3 is 15 residues long. With V trimmed by 7 bases and J by 1 base, 6 bases remained unmatched. The CDR3 nucleotides read TGTGCCAGTACCCCGGACAGGGAAAGCAATCAGCCCCAGCATTTT. This translates into CASTPDRESNQPQHF. Full variable domain (remainder filled in from reference TRBV19 and TRBJ1-5): DGGITQSPKYLFRKEGQNVTLSCEQNLNHDAMYWYRQDPGQGLRLIYYSQIVNDFQKGDIAEGYSVSREKKESFPLTVTSAQKNPTAFYLCASTPDRESNQPQHFGDGTRLSIL.

The chain couples TRBV19 to TRBJ2-1; 8 bases fit TRBD1. V dropped 3 bases and J dropped 6; count of bases not matched to a gene: 13. Per germline, CDR1 LNHDA and CDR2 SQIVND (reference sequence). The CDR3 runs 17 residues. The CDR3, as DNA: TGTGCCAGTAGTATTTCGGCGGCAGGGGGCTCATCCAATGAGCAGTTCTTC. Its protein is CASSISAAGGSSNEQFF.

This clonotype was picked up many times. The rearrangement uses TRBV12-3 or TRBV12-4 and TRBJ2-3; maybe TRBD2 (5 bases). The CDR3 consists of 15 residues. Trimming took off 5 bases at V and 0 bases at J, with 12 bases between the two ends. Here the CDR3 DNA reads TGTGCCAGCAGTGCTAGCAGACCTAGCACAGATACGCAGTATTTT. This sequence encodes CASSASRPSTDTQYF.

V usage is TRBV7-3 and J usage is TRBJ2-1; D uncertain. V gave up 5 bases and J gave up 7 bases, with 12 bases separating them. The CDR3 is 13 amino acids. From germline, CDR1 is SGHTA and CDR2 FQGTGA. The DNA for the CDR3 is TGTGCCAGCAGCACCCTCTCCTGGAATGAGCAGTTCTTC. Amino acid sequence: CASSTLSWNEQFF.

J is TRBJ2-3 and V is TRBV5-1; D is uncertain. There are 16 residues in the CDR3. The V and J ends lost 0 bases and 6 bases respectively, with 17 bases between them. Germline V gene sequence: CDR1 SGHRS, CDR2 YFSETQ. CDR3 DNA: TGCGCCAGCAGCTTGGTAGCTTTCGATTTCAGGGATACGCAGTATTTT. Protein product: CASSLVAFDFRDTQYF. Full variable domain (remainder filled in from reference TRBV5-1 and TRBJ2-3): KAGVTQTPRYLIKTRGQQVTLSCSPISGHRSVSWYQQTPGQGLQFLFEYFSETQRNKGNFPGRFSGRQFSNSRSEMNVSTLELGDSALYLCASSLVAFDFRDTQYFGPGTRLTVL.

This chain connects TRBV24-1 to TRBJ1-5, with TRBD1 matching over 7 bases. The V segment lost 6 bases and the J segment 7 bases; nucleotides outside the gene matches: 5. This CDR3 contains 13 residues. Germline V gene lookup returns CDR1 KGHDR and CDR2 SFDVKD. The CDR3 nucleotides are TGTGCCACCAGTCCAACAGGGGAGCAGCCCCAGCATTTT. It codes for CATSPTGEQPQHF.

This clonotype was detected only a few times. The chain carries TRBV7-2 and TRBJ1-2; TRBD1 is a possible D gene (5 bases). V was trimmed by 0 bases and J by 9 bases, leaving 11 bases between them. Germline CDR1 is SGHTA and CDR2 is FQGNSA. The CDR3 is made up of 13 amino acids. The CDR3 DNA is TGTGCCAGCAGCTTAGCGCTTCAGGGTAGCTACACCTTC. Translating it yields CASSLALQGSYTF.

The rearrangement links TRBV12-3 or TRBV12-4 to TRBJ2-1; D remains unclear. The CDR3 length is 15 residues. V was clipped by 5 bases and J by 3 bases, with 14 bases between them. The chain's CDR3 is CASSPSIGIYNEQFF. The CDR3 DNA is TGTGCCAGCAGTCCCTCTATTGGGATCTACAATGAGCAGTTCTTC.

This clonotype has ten or more counts. The gene calls are TRBV3-1 and TRBJ2-7; D is uncertain. Germline V gene data show CDR1 as LGHDT and CDR2 as YNNKEL (reference sequence). The V end lost 3 bases, the J end lost 2 bases, and 8 bases lay between the germline ends. CDR3 size: 13 residues. CDR3 sequence: CASSHSGPYEQYF. The DNA for the CDR3 is TGTGCCAGCAGCCATTCCGGACCCTACGAGCAGTACTTC.

The chain combines TRBV7-6 with TRBJ1-1; D not resolved. Germline CDR1 reads SGHVS; CDR2 reads FNYEAQ. The CDR3 consists of 15 residues. Between the trimmed V and J ends, which lost 5 bases and 0 bases, there was a span of 13 bases. CDR3 residues: CASSPYVRVNTEAFF. CDR3 in DNA: TGTGCCAGCAGCCCTTATGTCCGGGTGAACACTGAAGCTTTCTTT.

This clonotype turned up a few times. The chain carries TRBV9 and TRBJ2-3; D ambiguous. This CDR3 spans 15 amino acids. Germline lookup yields CDR1 SGDLS and CDR2 YYNGEE. Trimming shortened V by 5 bases and J by 2 bases, and 15 bases separated the two germline ends. The CDR3: CASSADAPDTDTQYF. CDR3 DNA: TGTGCCAGCAGTGCGGACGCCCCAGACACAGATACGCAGTATTTT. The whole variable domain, filled in from reference TRBV9 and TRBJ2-3, reads DSGVTQTPKHLITATGQRVTLRCSPRSGDLSVYWYQQSLDQGLQFLIQYYNGEERAKGNILERFSAQQFPDLHSELNLSSLELGDSALYFCASSADAPDTDTQYFGPGTRLTVL.

V is TRBV4-1 and J is TRBJ1-5, with D maybe TRBD1 (5 bases). The V gene's germline CDR1 is MGHRA and CDR2 YSYEKL. The CDR3 totals 15 residues. Trimming cost V 4 bases and J 4 bases, with 14 bases left between them. CDR3: CASSPWDGRNQPQHF. Written as DNA, the CDR3 is TGCGCCAGCAGCCCATGGGACGGCCGAAATCAGCCCCAGCATTTT.

This clonotype has a count of ten or more. The V call is TRBV28, the J call TRBJ1-1, with D uncertain. Germline-derived CDR1 and CDR2 are MDHEN and SYDVKM. This CDR3 has 12 amino acids. V lost 6 bases and J 4 bases, leaving 9 bases between the germline ends. The CDR3 protein is CASSPLFTEAFF. CDR3 nucleotides: TGTGCCAGCAGCCCGCTTTTCACTGAAGCTTTCTTT.

At least ten counts were recorded for this clonotype. The rearrangement links TRBV7-3 to TRBJ2-1, with 10 bases identical to TRBD2. Germline V gene lookup returns CDR1 SGHTA and CDR2 FQGTGA. The trim removed 5 bases at V and 7 bases at J, leaving 5 bases unmatched. The CDR3 is 14 amino acids. The CDR3 region is CASSPGTSVNEQFF. The CDR3, as DNA: TGTGCCAGCAGCCCCGGGACTAGCGTTAATGAGCAGTTCTTC.

In its sample, this clonotype was seen many times. V gene TRBV12-3 or TRBV12-4 combines with J gene TRBJ2-7; D is possibly TRBD1 (5 bases). The V and J ends lost 6 bases and 2 bases respectively, with 11 bases between them. CDR3 length equals 13 residues. CDR3: CASSSGMTYEQYF. The CDR3 nucleotides read TGTGCCAGCAGCTCAGGGATGACCTACGAGCAGTACTTC.

Many counts were recorded for this clonotype. This chain uses TRBV28 with TRBJ2-2; 12 bases map to TRBD2. CDR3 length: 16 residues. From germline, CDR1 is MDHEN and CDR2 SYDVKM. V trimming: 6 bases; J trimming: 6 bases; junction bases outside the gene matches: 8. CDR3 sequence: CASRPPSGRAPGELFF. The CDR3 DNA sequence: TGTGCCAGCAGGCCCCCTAGCGGGAGGGCCCCCGGGGAGCTGTTTTTT.